The clone carrying this T cell receptor (beta chain) was counted at least ten times. Its target is not known. For TCRbeta, the library was prepared with unique molecular identifiers. Each CDR3 protein is one row after TCRdb ran MiXCR on the PCR reads. The table lists some 600,000 distinct CDR3 sequences, 10% to 15% of them singletons. The V and J ends lost 4 bases and 4 bases respectively, with 9 bases between them. The germline V gene encodes CDR1 SQVTM and CDR2 ANQGSEA. This CDR3 region has 12 residues. The sample comes from a study of T-cell reconstitution after alpha-beta-depleted transplantation in children. Study-level findings and limits: Newly produced T cells mostly provided counts and TCRbeta diversity after one year, as hyperexpanded clones declined. In patients about two months after transplant, alpha-beta T cells reportedly arose from several hundred expanded graft clones. After transplant, high TCRbeta diversity at day 60 in some patients arose from surviving recipient T cells and thymic progenitors.

The rearrangement joins TRBV29-1 to TRBJ2-3; TRBD2 is a possible D gene (5 bases). This receptor was obtained from a male patient aged 10 to 17 who had a stem cell transplant for acute myeloid leukemia, so the T cells may come from the graft donor. The sample here was PBMCs, mostly from graft donor cells, taken 360 days after TCRalphabeta/CD19-depleted stem cell transplant. The CDR3 region is CSVVLASDTQYF. The CDR3, as DNA: TGCAGCGTTGTCCTAGCTTCAGATACGCAGTATTTT.